The 6 T cell receptor beta chains in this list originate from one sample, sequenced in a study of shared clonotypes between healthy human individuals. The table came from immunoSEQ multiplex PCR; TCRdb's copy has only in-frame clones and leaves some out. Among roughly 2.6 million clones listed, more than 80% were seen once. The sequencing input was naive CD4+ T cells sorted from blood. The subset: CD45RA+ positively selected. The receptors here all came from a man between 18 and 29 years old in good health.

The genes are TRBV2 and TRBJ1-2; D might be TRBD1 (6 bases). CDR1 SNHLY and CDR2 FYNNEI come from the germline V gene. V lost 6 bases, J lost 7 bases, and 12 bases lay in between. This CDR3 is 12 amino acids long. The DNA for the CDR3 is TGTGCCAGCAGGGTACAGGGATCTGGCTACACCTTC. It specifies CASRVQGSGYTF.

The V and J genes are TRBV11-2 and TRBJ2-7; no clear D gene. This CDR3 comprises 15 residues. V was pared by 3 bases and J by 1 base, with 13 bases between. Germline loops: CDR1 SGHAT, CDR2 FQNNGV. CDR3 in amino acids: CASSFVSEMSYEQYF. CDR3 nucleotides: TGTGCCAGCAGCTTTGTCTCGGAGATGTCCTACGAGCAGTACTTC.

As regards this clone: The identical CDR3 is also encoded by other nucleotide sequences in the sample. This chain uses TRBV5-1 with TRBJ2-5, with TRBD2 matching 11 bases. This CDR3 is built from 15 residues. CDR1 and CDR2 from the germline V gene are SGHRS and YFSETQ. The ends lost 0 bases at V and 4 bases at J; junction bases unmatched: 2. CDR3 nucleotides: TGCGCCAGCAGCTTGGCCGGGACTAGCGGAGAGACCCAGTACTTC. It specifies CASSLAGTSGETQYF. Full variable domain (missing parts from reference TRBV5-1 and TRBJ2-5): KAGVTQTPRYLIKTRGQQVTLSCSPISGHRSVSWYQQTPGQGLQFLFEYFSETQRNKGNFPGRFSGRQFSNSRSEMNVSTLELGDSALYLCASSLAGTSGETQYFGPGTRLLVL.

The V call is TRBV6-4, the J call TRBJ1-4, with 9 nucleotides matching TRBD1. The CDR3 is 16 residues long. From germline, CDR1 is MRHNA and CDR2 SNTAGT. The ends lost 6 bases at V and 7 bases at J; junction bases unmatched: 12. CDR3 coding DNA: TGTGCCAGCAGGCCGGGACAGGGCCCAGTAGGTGAAAAACTGTTTTTT. Translation: CASRPGQGPVGEKLFF.

This sequence joins TRBV6-6 and TRBJ1-5; D gene uncertain. The CDR3 totals 14 residues. V was cut by 2 bases and J by 5 bases, with 10 bases left in between. CDR1 and CDR2 from the germline V gene are MNHNY and SVGAGI (reference sequence). The CDR3 nucleotides read TGTGCCAGCAGTTACCCCACCGGAGATCAGCCCCAGCATTTT. Translating it yields CASSYPTGDQPQHF.

In the case of this clone: Additional DNA sequences in this sample encode the identical CDR3. V usage is TRBV19 and J usage is TRBJ2-7, with TRBD1 identical over 11 bases. The ends lost 4 bases at V and 7 bases at J; junction bases unmatched: 9. Germline V gene sequence: CDR1 LNHDA, CDR2 SQIVND (reference sequence). CDR3 length: 15 amino acids. The DNA of the CDR3 is TGTGCCAGTAGTACCGCCGGACAGGGGGCATATGAGCAGTACTTC. It translates to CASSTAGQGAYEQYF.